This TCR beta chain comes out of a study of human T cells and chemical hapten exposure. Indicated time point: healthy volunteer bleed at 2 weeks. Unfractionated whole blood yielded the extracted total RNA. Per the original data handling: Per-sample TCR counts ranged from 23,224 to 690,600, median about 98,000. TCRdb re-derived calls from the RACE reads in MiXCR, one entry per CDR3 protein. Here the V and J calls rest on TCRdb's processing, not on the authors' analysis. The table lists tens of thousands of distinct CDR3 sequences, approximately 9% of them singletons. V shed 0 bases and J shed 7 bases, with 19 bases lying between them. Germline CDR1 and CDR2: ENHRY and SYGVKD. CDR3 length: 17 residues. This clonotype was counted a few times.

Sequencing used whole blood. The chain joins TRBV10-3 to TRBJ2-1; D might be TRBD2 (6 bases). The sequence was obtained from a female donor in good health. Some clones in this sample may be carry-over from other donors' samples. The CDR3 loop is CAISESGLLHPGNEQFF. The CDR3 coding sequence is TGTGCCATCAGTGAGTCCGGACTACTCCACCCAGGGAATGAGCAGTTCTTC.